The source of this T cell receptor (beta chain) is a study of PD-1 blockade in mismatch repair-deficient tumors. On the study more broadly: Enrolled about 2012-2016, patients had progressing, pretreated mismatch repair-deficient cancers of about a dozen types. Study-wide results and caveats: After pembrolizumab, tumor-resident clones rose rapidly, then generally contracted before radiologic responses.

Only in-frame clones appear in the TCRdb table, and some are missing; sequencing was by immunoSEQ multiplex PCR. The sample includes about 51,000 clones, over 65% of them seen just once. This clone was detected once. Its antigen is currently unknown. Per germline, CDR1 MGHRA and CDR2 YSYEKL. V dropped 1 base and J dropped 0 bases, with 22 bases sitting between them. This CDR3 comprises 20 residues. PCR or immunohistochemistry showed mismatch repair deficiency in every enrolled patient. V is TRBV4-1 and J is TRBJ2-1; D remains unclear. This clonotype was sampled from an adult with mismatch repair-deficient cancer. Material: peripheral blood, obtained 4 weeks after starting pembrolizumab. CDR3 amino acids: CASSQVPHPTLFSSYNEQFF. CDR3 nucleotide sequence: TGCGCCAGCAGCCAAGTTCCCCACCCCACACTCTTTAGCTCCTACAATGAGCAGTTCTTC.